This entry lists 26 T cell receptor beta chains sequenced from one sample in a study of shared clonotypes between healthy human individuals. The data were produced by immunoSEQ multiplex PCR, yet TCRdb's version contains in-frame clones alone and is incomplete. The sample includes roughly 2,500,000 clones, roughly 93% of them seen just once. Sequencing used naive CD4+ T cells from PBMCs. Subset described: CD45RA+ positively selected. These receptors originate from a man aged 18 to 29 in good health. Some clones in this sample may be carry-over from other donors' samples.

This sequence joins TRBV10-3 and TRBJ2-7; maybe TRBD2 (6 bases). Between the trimmed V and J ends, which lost 6 bases and 0 bases, there was a span of 15 bases. The CDR3 covers 15 residues. In germline, CDR1 is ENHRY, CDR2 SYGVKD. The CDR3 loop is CAISPGSWSSYEQYF. CDR3 sequence (DNA): TGTGCCATCAGCCCCGGGAGCTGGAGCTCCTACGAGCAGTACTTC.

V gene TRBV6-5 combines with J gene TRBJ1-1; no reliable D call. Germline CDR1 and CDR2: MNHEY and SVGAGI. Trimming cost V 6 bases and J 6 bases, with 14 bases left between them. The CDR3 extends over 13 amino acids. CDR3 in amino acids: CASRLGLGPEAFF. The CDR3 nucleotides read TGTGCCAGCAGGTTAGGACTGGGCCCTGAAGCTTTCTTT.

The chain uses TRBV10-3 and TRBJ1-6; D remains unclear. The CDR3 loop spans 12 amino acids. V gave up 2 bases and J gave up 8 bases, with 4 bases separating them. Germline assignment: CDR1 ENHRY and CDR2 SYGVKD. The CDR3 DNA reads as TGTGCCATCAGTGAGGGGGATTCACCCCTCCACTTT. It translates to CAISEGDSPLHF.

The chain combines TRBV27 with TRBJ2-7, with a possible D match to TRBD1 (7 bases). With 6 bases removed from V and 2 bases from J, the gap between germline ends came to 23 bases. Germline V lookup: CDR1 MNHEY, CDR2 SMNVEV (reference sequence). This CDR3 contains 17 residues. The CDR3 region has the DNA TGTGCCAGCAGACCTGCTACAGGGTCCAGGGGGGCCTACGAGCAGTACTTC. It yields the protein CASRPATGSRGAYEQYF.

This chain links TRBV7-2 with TRBJ1-5; no definite D call. The CDR3 sequence is 11 residues long. CDR1 is SGHTA, CDR2 FQGNSA, per germline. The V and J ends lost 5 bases and 9 bases respectively, with 8 bases between them. CDR3 bases: TGTGCCAGCAGCCACCGCGGGCCCCAGCATTTT. It encodes CASSHRGPQHF. Full variable domain (rest looked up from reference TRBV7-2 and TRBJ1-5): GAGVSQSPSNKVTEKGKDVELRCDPISGHTALYWYRQSLGQGLEFLIYFQGNSAPDKSGLPSDRFSAERTGGSVSTLTIQRTQQEDSAVYLCASSHRGPQHFGDGTRLSIL.

V and J are TRBV5-8 and TRBJ2-5, with D perhaps matching TRBD1 (6 bases). Per the germline V gene, CDR1 is SGHTS and CDR2 is YDEGEE. Trimming removed 2 bases from V and 4 bases from J, with 15 bases in between. The CDR3 is 15 amino acids. DNA for the CDR3: TGTGCCAGCAGCTTTACAGGGAAAACAGGAGAGACCCAGTACTTC. Its protein is CASSFTGKTGETQYF.

The chain carries TRBV25-1 and TRBJ2-5; TRBD1 matches 7 bases. The J segment lost 9 bases and the V segment lost 5 bases, leaving 9 bases of the junction unmatched. The CDR3 has 13 residues. The germline V gene encodes CDR1 MGHDK and CDR2 SYGVNS. Here the CDR3 DNA reads TGTGCCAGCAGTACGGCAGGGGGTCGAGCCCAGTACTTC. Protein sequence: CASSTAGGRAQYF.

V gene TRBV5-4 combines with J gene TRBJ2-7; possibly TRBD2 for D (6 bases). Looked up from germline, CDR1 is SGHNT and CDR2 is YYREEE (reference sequence). The CDR3 is made up of 13 amino acids. The ends were cut back, 10 bases at V and 3 bases at J, with 17 bases in the middle. CDR3 sequence: CAFSGREDYEQYF. The CDR3 DNA sequence: TGTGCCTTCTCTGGCAGGGAGGACTACGAGCAGTACTTC.

The chain links TRBV15 to TRBJ2-5; D may be TRBD2 (5 bases). The J call is doubtful: the DNA matches TRBJ2-7 better. The CDR3 is 16 residues long. The germline V gene encodes CDR1 LNHNV and CDR2 YYDKDF (reference sequence). CDR3: CATSPRRDLTSYEQYF. CDR3 in DNA: TGTGCCACCAGCCCTCGACGGGATCTAACCTCCTACGAGCAGTACTTC.

The rearrangement uses TRBV5-1 and TRBJ2-1, with TRBD1 identical over 7 bases. CDR3 length: 15 residues. Per germline, CDR1 SGHRS and CDR2 YFSETQ. V lost 5 bases, J lost 5 bases, and 10 bases stayed unmatched. The CDR3, as DNA: TGCGCCAGCAGATGGGACAGCACCGTGAACAATGAGCAGTTCTTC. Its translation: CASRWDSTVNNEQFF.

V gene TRBV7-3 combines with J gene TRBJ2-2; D not resolved. The germline V gene has CDR1 SGHTA and CDR2 FQGTGA. This CDR3 is 12 amino acids long. The V end lost 5 bases, the J end lost 6 bases, and 7 bases lay between the germline ends. The CDR3 DNA is TGTGCCAGCAGCACCAACTCCGGGGAGCTGTTTTTT. Translation gives CASSTNSGELFF.

The DNA of the CDR3 is TGTGCCAGCTCACCAACAGCGCTCTCTGGAAACACCATATATTTT. It yields the protein CASSPTALSGNTIYF. V usage is TRBV18 and J usage is TRBJ1-3; D gene unclear. V was cut by 2 bases and J by 0 bases, with 8 bases left in between. This CDR3 spans 15 amino acids. Germline lookup yields CDR1 KGHSH and CDR2 LQKENI. Full variable domain (outside the CDR3, taken from reference TRBV18 and TRBJ1-3): NAGVMQNPRHLVRRRGQEARLRCSPMKGHSHVYWYRQLPEEGLKFMVYLQKENIIDESGMPKERFSAEFPKEGPSILRIQQVVRGDSAAYFCASSPTALSGNTIYFGEGSWLTVV.

CDR3 sequence: CASSERIGMGEAFF. As DNA, the CDR3 is TGTGCCAGCAGTGAACGGATAGGGATGGGTGAAGCTTTCTTT. The chain employs TRBV6-1 and TRBJ1-1; no reliable D call. V gave up 2 bases and J gave up 7 bases, with 14 bases separating them. Germline V gene data show CDR1 as MNHNS and CDR2 as SASEGT. This CDR3 is 14 amino acids long.

The chain links TRBV5-8 to TRBJ1-1; 8 bases are a match to TRBD1. Trimming removed 1 base from V and 7 bases from J; junction bases left unmatched: 3. Per germline, CDR1 SGHTS and CDR2 YDEGEE. The CDR3 covers 13 residues. CDR3 DNA sequence: TGTGCCAGCAGCTTGTATACAGGGGGTGAAGCTTTCTTT. Protein product: CASSLYTGGEAFF.

The rearrangement uses TRBV6-1 and TRBJ1-5; D not certain. The CDR3 is made up of 15 amino acids. In germline, CDR1 is MNHNS, CDR2 SASEGT. V lost 7 bases and J 4 bases, leaving 17 bases between the germline ends. This chain's CDR3 is CASIPERSGNQPQHF. DNA for the CDR3: TGTGCCAGCATTCCCGAACGGTCAGGAAATCAGCCCCAGCATTTT.

The chain employs TRBV28 and TRBJ2-7; D uncertain. Germline loops: CDR1 MDHEN, CDR2 SYDVKM. The V gene lost 4 bases and the J gene lost 7 bases, with 17 bases spanning the gap. The CDR3 is 14 amino acids. CDR3 sequence reads: CASSYRSRRWEQYF. CDR3 in DNA: TGTGCCAGCAGTTATCGTTCCCGCCGGTGGGAGCAGTACTTC.

CDR3 DNA: TGTGCCAGCAGCATCAGGGTGTATCAGGATGAAGCTAACTATGGCTACACCTTC. This gives the protein CASSIRVYQDEANYGYTF. This chain connects TRBV27 to TRBJ1-2; the D gene is possibly TRBD1 (5 bases). V lost 6 bases and J lost 0, with 23 bases in between. Germline V gene lookup returns CDR1 MNHEY and CDR2 SMNVEV (reference sequence). The length of the CDR3 is 18 residues.

This rearrangement joins TRBV5-5 to TRBJ1-3; D unclear. The CDR3 contains 14 residues. The V gene lost 1 base and the J gene lost 0 bases, with 5 bases spanning the gap. Germline CDR1 reads SGHKS; CDR2 reads YYEKEE (reference sequence). The CDR3 DNA is TGTGCCAGCAGCTTGTCGAGCTCTGGAAACACCATATATTTT. This translates into CASSLSSSGNTIYF.

This chain connects TRBV5-1 to TRBJ2-1; 10 bases fit TRBD2. This CDR3 comprises 18 residues. Unmatched junction bases numbered 13, after V lost 0 bases and J lost 7 bases. CDR1 and CDR2 from the germline V gene are SGHRS and YFSETQ. The CDR3 reads CASSLEGALAGVLNEQFF. The CDR3 region has the DNA TGCGCCAGCAGCTTGGAAGGCGCTCTAGCGGGAGTTCTTAATGAGCAGTTCTTC.

CDR3 region: CASSRNGGGEAFF. The CDR3 DNA follows: TGTGCCAGCAGCCGCAATGGGGGGGGTGAAGCTTTCTTT. The genes are TRBV28 and TRBJ1-1; possibly TRBD1 for D (5 bases). The germline CDR1 and CDR2 sequences are MDHEN and SYDVKM. V was clipped by 6 bases and J by 7 bases, with 15 bases between them. CDR3 length equals 13 residues.

The rearrangement joins TRBV11-2 to TRBJ2-2; 7 nucleotides match TRBD2. With 7 bases clipped from V and 8 bases from J, the junction kept 13 bases outside the gene matches. The CDR3 sequence is 15 residues long. Germline CDR1 is SGHAT and CDR2 is FQNNGV. The CDR3 reads CASNSLRGRGGELFF. The DNA for the CDR3 is TGTGCCAGCAACTCCCTACGCGGGAGAGGTGGGGAGCTGTTTTTT.

The V call is TRBV14, the J call TRBJ1-2, with 9 nucleotides matching TRBD1. CDR1 is SGHDN and CDR2 is FVKESK in the germline V gene. V trimming: 4 bases; J trimming: 4 bases; junction bases outside the gene matches: 13. The CDR3 totals 17 residues. This chain's CDR3 is CASSLLAGTGNSYGYTF. The CDR3 DNA sequence: TGTGCCAGCAGCCTTTTGGCCGGGACAGGGAACTCCTATGGCTACACCTTC.

This chain connects TRBV14 to TRBJ2-2, with 10 bases matching TRBD2. Germline values: CDR1 SGHDN, CDR2 FVKESK. CDR3 length: 16 residues. The trim removed 4 bases at V and 0 bases at J, leaving 2 bases unmatched. CDR3 nucleotide sequence: TGTGCCAGCAGCCTCCTAGCGGGAGCGAACACCGGGGAGCTGTTTTTT. It translates to CASSLLAGANTGELFF. The whole variable domain, filled in from reference TRBV14 and TRBJ2-2, reads EAGVTQFPSHSVIEKGQTVTLRCDPISGHDNLYWYRRVMGKEIKFLLHFVKESKQDESGMPNNRFLAERTGGTYSTLKVQPAELEDSGVYFCASSLLAGANTGELFFGEGSRLTVL.

This clone came up once. Mismatch with germline at one junction end may stem from a read error. This CDR3 reads CASNLQPGSNEQFF. As DNA, the CDR3 is TGCGCCAGCAACTTGCAGCCGGGGAGTAATGAGCAGTTCTTC. The chain is built from TRBV5-1 and TRBJ2-1, with a weak D call TRBD2 (5 bases). Germline V lookup: CDR1 SGHRS, CDR2 YFSETQ. The CDR3 is 14 amino acids.

The chain recombines TRBV2 with TRBJ2-1, with D possibly TRBD2 on 6 matching bases. This CDR3 region has 14 residues. Trimming took 8 bases from V and 0 from J, leaving 11 bases between them. Germline values: CDR1 SNHLY, CDR2 FYNNEI. The CDR3 here is CASLPGLSYNEQFF. The CDR3 region has the DNA TGTGCCAGCCTACCGGGACTCTCCTACAATGAGCAGTTCTTC. Complete variable domain (other parts from reference TRBV2 and TRBJ2-1): EPEVTQTPSHQVTQMGQEVILRCVPISNHLYFYWYRQILGQKVEFLVSFYNNEISEKSEIFDDQFSVERPDGSNFTLKIRSTKLEDSAMYFCASLPGLSYNEQFFGPGTRLTVL.

The rearrangement uses TRBV6-5 and TRBJ2-7; no clear D. V lost 4 bases, J lost 6 bases, and 10 bases lay in between. In germline, CDR1 is MNHEY, CDR2 SVGAGI. The CDR3 runs 12 residues. The CDR3 region is CASSSVLGEQYF. The CDR3 DNA follows: TGTGCCAGCAGTTCCGTCCTAGGCGAGCAGTACTTC.